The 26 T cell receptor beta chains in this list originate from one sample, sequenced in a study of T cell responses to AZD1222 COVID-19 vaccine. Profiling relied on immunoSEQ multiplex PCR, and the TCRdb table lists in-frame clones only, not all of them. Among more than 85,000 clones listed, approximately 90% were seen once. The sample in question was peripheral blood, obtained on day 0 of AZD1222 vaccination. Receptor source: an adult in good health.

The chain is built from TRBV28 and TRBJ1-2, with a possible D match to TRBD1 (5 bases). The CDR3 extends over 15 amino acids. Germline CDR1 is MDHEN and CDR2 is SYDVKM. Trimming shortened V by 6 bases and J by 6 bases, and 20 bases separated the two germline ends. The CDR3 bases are TGTGCCAGCAGAAACTCCATGGGGGTATCGCATGGCTACACCTTC. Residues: CASRNSMGVSHGYTF.

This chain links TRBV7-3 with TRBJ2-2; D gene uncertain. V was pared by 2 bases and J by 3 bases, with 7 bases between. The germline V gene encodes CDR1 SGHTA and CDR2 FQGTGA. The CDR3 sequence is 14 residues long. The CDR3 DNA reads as TGTGCCAGCAGCTTACTCCCGGACACCGGGGAGCTGTTTTTT. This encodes CASSLLPDTGELFF.

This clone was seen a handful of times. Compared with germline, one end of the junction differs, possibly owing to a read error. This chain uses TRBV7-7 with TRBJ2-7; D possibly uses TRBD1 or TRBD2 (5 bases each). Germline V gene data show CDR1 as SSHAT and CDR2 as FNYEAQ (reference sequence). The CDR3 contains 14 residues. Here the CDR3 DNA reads TGTGCTAGCAGCCCGGGGCAATCCCCGTACGAGCAGTACTTC. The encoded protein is CASSPGQSPYEQYF. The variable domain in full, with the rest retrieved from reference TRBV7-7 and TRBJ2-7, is GAGVSQSPRYKVTKRGQDVTLRCDPISSHATLYWYQQALGQGPEFLTYFNYEAQPDKSGLPSDRFSAERPEGSISTLTIQRTEQRDSAMYRCASSPGQSPYEQYFGPGTRLTVT.

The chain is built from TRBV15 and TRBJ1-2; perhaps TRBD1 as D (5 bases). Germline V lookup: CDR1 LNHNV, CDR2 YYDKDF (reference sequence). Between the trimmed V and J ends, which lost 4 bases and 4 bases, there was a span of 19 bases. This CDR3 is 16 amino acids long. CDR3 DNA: TGTGCCACCAGCATAGAAGGGTATGGGGACGGCTATGGCTACACCTTC. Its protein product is CATSIEGYGDGYGYTF.

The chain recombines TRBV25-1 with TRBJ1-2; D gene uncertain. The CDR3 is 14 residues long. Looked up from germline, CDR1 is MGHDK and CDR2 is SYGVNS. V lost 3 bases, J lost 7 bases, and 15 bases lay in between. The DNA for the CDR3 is TGTGCCAGCAGTGAGGGAAGCCTAAGTCTTGGCTACACCTTC. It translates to CASSEGSLSLGYTF.

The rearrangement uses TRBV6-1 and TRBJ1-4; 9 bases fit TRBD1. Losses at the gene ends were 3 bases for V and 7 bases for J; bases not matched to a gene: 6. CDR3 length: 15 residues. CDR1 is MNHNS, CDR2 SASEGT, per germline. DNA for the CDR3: TGTGCCAGCAGTGATAGGGGACAGGGTAGTGAAAAACTGTTTTTT. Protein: CASSDRGQGSEKLFF.

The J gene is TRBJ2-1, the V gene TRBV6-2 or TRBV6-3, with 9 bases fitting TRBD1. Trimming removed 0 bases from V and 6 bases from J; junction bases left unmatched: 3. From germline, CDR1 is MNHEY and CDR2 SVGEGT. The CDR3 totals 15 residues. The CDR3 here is CASSYSGTGRNEQFF. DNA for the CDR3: TGTGCCAGCAGTTACTCCGGGACAGGGCGCAATGAGCAGTTCTTC.

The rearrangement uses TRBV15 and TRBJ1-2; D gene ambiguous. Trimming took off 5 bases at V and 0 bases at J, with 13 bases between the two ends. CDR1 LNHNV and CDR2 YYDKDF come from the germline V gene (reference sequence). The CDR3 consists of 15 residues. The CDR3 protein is CATSPGLDPNYGYTF. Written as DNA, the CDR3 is TGTGCCACCAGCCCAGGTTTGGACCCTAACTATGGCTACACCTTC.

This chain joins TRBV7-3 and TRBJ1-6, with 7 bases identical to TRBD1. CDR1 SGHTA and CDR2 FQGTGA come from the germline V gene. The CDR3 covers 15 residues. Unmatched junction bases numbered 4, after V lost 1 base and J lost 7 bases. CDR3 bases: TGTGCCAGCAGCTTAAACAGGGGAGACAATTCACCCCTCCACTTT. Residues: CASSLNRGDNSPLHF.

This CDR3 reads CASGRETQYF. The CDR3 DNA reads as TGTGCCAGCGGGCGGGAGACCCAGTACTTC. The rearrangement links TRBV28 to TRBJ2-5; D ambiguous. In germline, CDR1 is MDHEN, CDR2 SYDVKM. Between the trimmed V and J ends, which lost 8 bases and 5 bases, there was a span of 6 bases. The CDR3 is 10 residues long. Looking up the rest from reference TRBV28 and TRBJ2-5 gives the full variable domain: DVKVTQSSRYLVKRTGEKVFLECVQDMDHENMFWYRQDPGLGLRLIYFSYDVKMKEKGDIPEGYSVSREKKERFSLILESASTNQTSMYLCASGRETQYFGPGTRLLVL.

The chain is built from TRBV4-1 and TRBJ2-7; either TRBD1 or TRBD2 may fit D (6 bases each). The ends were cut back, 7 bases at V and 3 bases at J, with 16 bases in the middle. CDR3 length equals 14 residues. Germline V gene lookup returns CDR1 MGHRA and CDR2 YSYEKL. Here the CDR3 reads CASKRGDLDYEQYF. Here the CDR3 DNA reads TGCGCCAGCAAGAGGGGGGACTTGGACTACGAGCAGTACTTC.

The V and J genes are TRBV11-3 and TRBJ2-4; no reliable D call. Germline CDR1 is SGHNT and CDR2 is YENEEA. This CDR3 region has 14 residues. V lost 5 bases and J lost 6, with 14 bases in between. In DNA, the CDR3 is TGTGCCAGCAGCCCGTTTTATAGTAGAAACATTCAGTACTTC. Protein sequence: CASSPFYSRNIQYF.

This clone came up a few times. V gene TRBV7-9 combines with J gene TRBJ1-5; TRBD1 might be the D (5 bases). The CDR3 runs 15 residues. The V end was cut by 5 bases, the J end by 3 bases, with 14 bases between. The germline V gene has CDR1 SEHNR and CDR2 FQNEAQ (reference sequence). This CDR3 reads CASSLGGTFNQPQHF. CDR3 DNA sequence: TGTGCCAGCAGCCTTGGGGGAACTTTCAATCAGCCCCAGCATTTT.

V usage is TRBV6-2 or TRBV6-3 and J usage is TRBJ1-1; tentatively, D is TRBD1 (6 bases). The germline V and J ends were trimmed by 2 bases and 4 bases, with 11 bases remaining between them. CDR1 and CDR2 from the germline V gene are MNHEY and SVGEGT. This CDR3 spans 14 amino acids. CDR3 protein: CASSYVGGGTEAFF. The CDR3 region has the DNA TGTGCCAGCAGTTACGTGGGGGGCGGCACTGAAGCTTTCTTT.

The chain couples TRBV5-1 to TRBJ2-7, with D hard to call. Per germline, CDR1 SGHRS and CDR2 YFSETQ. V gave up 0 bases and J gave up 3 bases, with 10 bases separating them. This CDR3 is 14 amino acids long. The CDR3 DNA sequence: TGCGCCAGCAGCTTGGCCCTCGCCGGCTACGAGCAGTACTTC. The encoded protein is CASSLALAGYEQYF.

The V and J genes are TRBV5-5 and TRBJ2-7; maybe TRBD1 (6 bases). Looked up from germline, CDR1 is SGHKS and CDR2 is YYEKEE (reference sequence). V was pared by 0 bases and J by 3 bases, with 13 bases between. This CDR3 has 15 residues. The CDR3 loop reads CASSLEGVRGYEQYF. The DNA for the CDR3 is TGTGCCAGCAGCTTGGAAGGCGTCAGGGGCTACGAGCAGTACTTC.

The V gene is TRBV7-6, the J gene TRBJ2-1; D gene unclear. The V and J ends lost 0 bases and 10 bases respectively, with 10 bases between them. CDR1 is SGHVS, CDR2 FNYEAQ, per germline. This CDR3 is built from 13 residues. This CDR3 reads CASSLAMGNEQFF. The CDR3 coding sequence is TGTGCCAGCAGCTTAGCGATGGGTAACGAGCAGTTCTTC.

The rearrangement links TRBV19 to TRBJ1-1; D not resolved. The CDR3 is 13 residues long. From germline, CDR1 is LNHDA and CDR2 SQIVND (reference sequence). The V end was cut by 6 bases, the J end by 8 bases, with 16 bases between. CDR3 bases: TGTGCCAGTAGCATCCCCTACCCCGGCGAAGCTTTCTTT. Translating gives CASSIPYPGEAFF. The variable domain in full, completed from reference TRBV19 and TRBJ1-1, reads DGGITQSPKYLFRKEGQNVTLSCEQNLNHDAMYWYRQDPGQGLRLIYYSQIVNDFQKGDIAEGYSVSREKKESFPLTVTSAQKNPTAFYLCASSIPYPGEAFFGQGTRLTVV.

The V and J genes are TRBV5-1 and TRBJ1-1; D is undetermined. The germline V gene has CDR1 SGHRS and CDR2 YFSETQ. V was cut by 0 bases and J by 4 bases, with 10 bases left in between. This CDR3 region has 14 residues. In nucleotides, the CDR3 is TGCGCCAGCAGCTTGGGCGAGGTGGGCACTGAAGCTTTCTTT. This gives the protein CASSLGEVGTEAFF.

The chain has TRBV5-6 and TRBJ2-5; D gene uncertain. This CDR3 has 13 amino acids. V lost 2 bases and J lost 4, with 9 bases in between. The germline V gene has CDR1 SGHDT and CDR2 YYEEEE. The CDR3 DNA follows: TGTGCCAGCAGCTTAGGTCCTAGAGAGACCCAGTACTTC. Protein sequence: CASSLGPRETQYF.

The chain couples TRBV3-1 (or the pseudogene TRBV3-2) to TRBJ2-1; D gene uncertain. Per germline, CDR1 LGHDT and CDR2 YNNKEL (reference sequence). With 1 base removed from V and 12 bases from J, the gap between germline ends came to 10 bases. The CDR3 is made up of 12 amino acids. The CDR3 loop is CASSQVVSWQFF. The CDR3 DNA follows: TGTGCCAGCAGCCAAGTTGTGTCGTGGCAGTTCTTC.

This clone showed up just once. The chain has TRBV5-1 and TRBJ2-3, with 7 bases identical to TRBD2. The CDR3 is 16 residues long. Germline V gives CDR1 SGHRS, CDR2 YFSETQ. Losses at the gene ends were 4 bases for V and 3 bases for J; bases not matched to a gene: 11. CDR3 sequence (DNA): TGCGCCAGCAGCCCGGGGGGAGCTACAGTGACAGATACGCAGTATTTT. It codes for CASSPGGATVTDTQYF.

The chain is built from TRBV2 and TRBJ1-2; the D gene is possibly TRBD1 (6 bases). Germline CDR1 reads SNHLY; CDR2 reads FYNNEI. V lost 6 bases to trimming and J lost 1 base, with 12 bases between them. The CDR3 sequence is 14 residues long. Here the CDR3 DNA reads TGTGCCAGCAGGACCCTACAGGGTAACTATGGCTACACCTTC. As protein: CASRTLQGNYGYTF.

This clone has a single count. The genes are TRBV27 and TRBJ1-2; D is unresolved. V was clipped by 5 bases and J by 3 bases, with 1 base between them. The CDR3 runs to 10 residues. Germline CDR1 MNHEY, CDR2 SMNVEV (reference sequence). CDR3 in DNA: TGTGCCAGCAGTCACTATGGCTACACCTTC. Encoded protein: CASSHYGYTF.

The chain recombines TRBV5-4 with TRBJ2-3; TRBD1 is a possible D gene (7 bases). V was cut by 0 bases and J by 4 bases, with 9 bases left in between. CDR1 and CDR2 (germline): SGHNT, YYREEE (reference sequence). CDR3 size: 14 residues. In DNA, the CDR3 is TGTGCCAGCAGCTTGGCCAGGGGGGCAGATACGCAGTATTTT. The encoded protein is CASSLARGADTQYF.

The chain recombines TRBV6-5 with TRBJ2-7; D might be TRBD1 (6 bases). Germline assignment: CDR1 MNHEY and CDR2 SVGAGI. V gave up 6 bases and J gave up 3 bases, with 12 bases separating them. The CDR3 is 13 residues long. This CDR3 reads CASRNTGIYEQYF. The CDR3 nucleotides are TGTGCCAGCAGGAACACAGGGATCTACGAGCAGTACTTC.